This entry lists 17 T cell receptor beta chains sequenced from one sample in a study of blood T cell repertoires in COVID-19. Repertoires were generated with immunoSEQ multiplex PCR, while TCRdb's copy carries only in-frame clones and drops some. Counted here are around 190,000 clones, approximately 83% occurring once; the ten biggest clones make up about 9.6%. Sequenced material: peripheral blood. These receptor sequences come from a man in his fifties with active or convalescent COVID-19.

In its sample, this clone was seen once. The V call is TRBV5-1, the J call TRBJ2-1; 10 bases line up with TRBD2. The V gene's germline CDR1 is SGHRS and CDR2 YFSETQ. Trimming cost V 0 bases and J 4 bases; bases outside gene matches: 7. This CDR3 contains 17 residues. This chain's CDR3 is CASSLGLAGDFYNEQFF. CDR3 nucleotide sequence: TGCGCCAGCAGCTTGGGGCTAGCGGGAGATTTTTACAATGAGCAGTTCTTC.

The chain has TRBV7-6 and TRBJ2-5; perhaps TRBD1 as D (5 bases). CDR1 and CDR2 (germline): SGHVS, FNYEAQ. V lost 5 bases and J 8 bases, leaving 15 bases between the germline ends. This CDR3 region has 13 residues. DNA of the CDR3: TGTGCCAGCAGCCCCTTGGGGCAGCCCACCCAGTACTTC. Amino acids: CASSPLGQPTQYF.

The rearrangement joins TRBV10-3 to TRBJ2-1; 14 nucleotides line up with TRBD2. Germline CDR1 is ENHRY and CDR2 is SYGVKD. This CDR3 is built from 13 residues. The V segment lost 10 bases and the J segment 6 bases; nucleotides outside the gene matches: 2. DNA of the CDR3: TGTGCCACCGGACTAGCGGGAGGCAATGAGCAGTTCTTC. It yields the protein CATGLAGGNEQFF.

J is TRBJ1-1 and V is TRBV3-1 (or the pseudogene TRBV3-2); TRBD1 matches at 11 bases. The junction had 3 bases not matched to a gene; V was cut back by 4 bases and J by 5 bases. The CDR3 is 14 amino acids. Germline V gene sequence: CDR1 LGHDT, CDR2 YNNKEL (reference sequence). The CDR3 reads CASSPGQGATEAFF. The CDR3 bases are TGTGCCAGCAGCCCTGGACAGGGGGCGACTGAAGCTTTCTTT.

The chain combines TRBV24-1 with TRBJ2-7; 7 bases line up with TRBD1. The CDR3 sequence is 17 residues long. Per the germline V gene, CDR1 is KGHDR and CDR2 is SFDVKD. V lost 3 bases, J lost 1 base, and 11 bases stayed unmatched. CDR3 DNA sequence: TGTGCCACCAGTGATATTCCAGGGGGTCAGTTATCCTACGAGCAGTACTTC. Translation: CATSDIPGGQLSYEQYF.

The chain employs TRBV10-3 and TRBJ2-1; D may be TRBD2 (5 bases). Germline values: CDR1 ENHRY, CDR2 SYGVKD. The CDR3 is made up of 15 amino acids. Trimming left V 3 bases short and J 8 bases short, with 17 bases between. CDR3 amino acids: CAISDLTSSQYEQFF. In DNA, the CDR3 is TGTGCCATCAGTGACTTAACTAGTAGCCAGTATGAGCAGTTCTTC.

This clone showed up just once. The V and J genes are TRBV19 and TRBJ1-4; TRBD1 aligns across 8 bases. This CDR3 has 14 residues. The junction had 8 bases not matched to a gene; V was cut back by 6 bases and J by 8 bases. The V gene's germline CDR1 is LNHDA and CDR2 SQIVND (reference sequence). The CDR3 coding sequence is TGTGCCAGTAGAACCGACAGGGGTAGGGAAAAACTGTTTTTT. Translation gives CASRTDRGREKLFF.

The genes are TRBV10-2 and TRBJ2-1, with no clear D. The V gene lost 2 bases and the J gene lost 5 bases, with 10 bases spanning the gap. The CDR3 is made up of 14 amino acids. Per germline, CDR1 WSHSY and CDR2 SAAADI. CDR3 loop: CASSELSADNEQFF. The CDR3 DNA sequence: TGCGCCAGCAGTGAGCTCTCGGCGGACAATGAGCAGTTCTTC.

The gene calls are TRBV11-1 and TRBJ2-7; 7 bases align to TRBD1. In germline, CDR1 is SGHAT, CDR2 FQDESV (reference sequence). V dropped 7 bases and J dropped 5; count of bases not matched to a gene: 17. The CDR3 runs 16 residues. The CDR3 DNA sequence: TGTGCCAGCACCTCAAGTCCGGGACAGCTGGCCGACGAGCAGTACTTC. It yields the protein CASTSSPGQLADEQYF.

The chain joins TRBV5-1 to TRBJ2-1, with TRBD2 as a possible D gene (6 bases). Germline V gene data show CDR1 as SGHRS and CDR2 as YFSETQ. The CDR3 sequence is 15 residues long. With 5 bases removed from V and 2 bases from J, the gap between germline ends came to 14 bases. The CDR3 protein is CASSAGTPAYNEQFF. The CDR3 DNA is TGCGCCAGCAGTGCCGGGACTCCAGCCTACAATGAGCAGTTCTTC.

This clone was observed once. The chain uses TRBV9 and TRBJ1-1; D not certain. The ends were cut back, 1 base at V and 4 bases at J, with 8 bases in the middle. Germline V CDR1 and CDR2: SGDLS, YYNGEE. The CDR3 has 13 amino acids. CDR3 sequence reads: CASSVSGPTEAFF. The CDR3 nucleotides are TGTGCCAGCAGCGTATCTGGGCCCACTGAAGCTTTCTTT.

The chain uses TRBV5-1 and TRBJ2-3; TRBD1 matches 8 bases. Germline loops: CDR1 SGHRS, CDR2 YFSETQ. Trimming removed 0 bases from V and 0 bases from J; junction bases left unmatched: 6. The CDR3 is made up of 17 amino acids. CDR3 coding DNA: TGCGCCAGCAGCTTGGCACAGGGGGTCTATAGCACAGATACGCAGTATTTT. Translation gives CASSLAQGVYSTDTQYF.

This clone has only a few counts. The V gene is TRBV7-3, the J gene TRBJ2-1; possibly TRBD1 for D (5 bases). The V gene's germline CDR1 is SGHTA and CDR2 FQGTGA. Trimming removed 0 bases at V and 8 bases at J, with 20 bases between. This CDR3 has 17 amino acids. This CDR3 reads CASSLTPQGRGAHEQFF. The CDR3 DNA sequence: TGTGCCAGCAGCTTAACCCCCCAAGGCCGTGGGGCTCATGAGCAGTTCTTC.

Of note for this clone: Other DNA sequences of this sample code for an identical CDR3. The chain couples TRBV3-1 (or the pseudogene TRBV3-2) to TRBJ1-1; D gene unclear. This CDR3 comprises 13 residues. Germline CDR1 and CDR2: LGHDT and YNNKEL (reference sequence). Trimming removed 1 base at V and 1 base at J, with 4 bases between. The CDR3 here is CASSQGGNTEAFF. In nucleotides, the CDR3 is TGTGCCAGCAGCCAAGGCGGGAACACTGAAGCTTTCTTT.

The chain couples TRBV19 to TRBJ1-6; 9 bases are shared with TRBD1. V lost 4 bases and J lost 6; bases outside the gene matches: 4. CDR3 length: 15 amino acids. Germline lookup yields CDR1 LNHDA and CDR2 SQIVND (reference sequence). CDR3 sequence: CASSTLDRGNSPLHF. The CDR3 coding sequence is TGTGCCAGTAGTACTTTGGACAGGGGTAATTCACCCCTCCACTTT. The full variable domain, its missing parts supplied by reference TRBV19 and TRBJ1-6, is DGGITQSPKYLFRKEGQNVTLSCEQNLNHDAMYWYRQDPGQGLRLIYYSQIVNDFQKGDIAEGYSVSREKKESFPLTVTSAQKNPTAFYLCASSTLDRGNSPLHFGNGTRLTVT.

The V gene is TRBV10-3, the J gene TRBJ2-7, with 7 bases fitting TRBD1. V lost 6 bases, J lost 3 bases, and 8 bases stayed unmatched. This CDR3 has 14 amino acids. CDR1 and CDR2 from the germline V gene are ENHRY and SYGVKD. In nucleotides, the CDR3 is TGTGCCATCAGCGAACGACAGGGAAACTACGAGCAGTACTTC. It codes for CAISERQGNYEQYF.

The chain carries TRBV2 and TRBJ1-2, with 7 bases matching TRBD1. Germline-derived CDR1 and CDR2 are SNHLY and FYNNEI. The V segment lost 4 bases and the J segment 8 bases; nucleotides outside the gene matches: 7. The CDR3 has 13 residues. CDR3 nucleotide sequence: TGTGCCAGCAGTGTAAACAGGGGTGACGGCTACACCTTC. It yields the protein CASSVNRGDGYTF.